These 32 T cell receptor beta chains were all obtained from the same sample, sequenced in a study of post-analysis software for immune sequencing data (dated by TCRdb to the mid-2010s). Their antigen targets remain unknown. The research as a whole found: Significantly higher frequencies in patients than in controls were found for roughly five TRBV segments, including TRBV5-6, TRBV5-1 and TRBV20-1.

Libraries were made using PCR. The sequencer listed for this sample is Illumina HiSeq 2500. Unique molecular identifiers were incorporated into TCR beta cDNA libraries to reduce PCR and sequencing biases. TCRdb itself trimmed the public reads at Q25 with fastp, ran MiXCR and retained productive beta chains. Each entry is one CDR3 protein sequence, shown with its most common DNA and genes. Present in this sample are almost 700,000 distinct CDR3 sequences, 55% to 60% of which were seen just once. Of the sample, approximately 10% falls within the top ten clones. Source material: blood. Every receptor here comes from a girl aged 2 to 10 with multiple sclerosis.

This clonotype has only a few counts. The chain recombines TRBV4-1 with TRBJ2-1; possible D gene TRBD1, 7 bases. Germline lookup yields CDR1 MGHRA and CDR2 YSYEKL. The CDR3 loop spans 15 amino acids. Trimming shortened V by 4 bases and J by 5 bases, and 15 bases separated the two germline ends. The CDR3: CASSPWGRGDNEQFF. CDR3 nucleotide sequence: TGCGCCAGCAGCCCGTGGGGCAGGGGGGACAATGAGCAGTTCTTC.

The J gene is TRBJ1-4, the V gene TRBV14; no clear D. CDR1 SGHDN and CDR2 FVKESK come from the germline V gene. The CDR3 spans 17 residues. V was cut by 6 bases and J by 6 bases, with 23 bases left in between. The CDR3 nucleotides read TGTGCCAGCAGTCAGCAAAGCCGGGCATTGGCGGATGAAAAACTGTTTTTT. It specifies CASSQQSRALADEKLFF.

This chain uses TRBV29-1 with TRBJ2-4; D gene uncertain. The DNA end is more similar to TRBJ2-7, so the J call may be wrong. The germline gives CDR1 SQVTM, CDR2 ANQGSEA. The CDR3 totals 11 residues. CDR3 nucleotide sequence: TGCAGCGTTCAGTTGGGCTACGAGCAGTACTTC. Amino acid sequence: CSVQLGYEQYF.

This clonotype was seen a handful of times. The chain recombines TRBV5-6 with TRBJ2-6; perhaps TRBD1 as D (5 bases). Germline loops: CDR1 SGHDT, CDR2 YYEEEE. V was cut by 0 bases and J by 5 bases, with 15 bases left in between. This CDR3 contains 17 residues. The CDR3 here is CASSLGLTVLRANVLTF. The CDR3 DNA sequence: TGTGCCAGCAGCTTGGGTTTGACAGTTCTTAGGGCCAACGTCCTGACTTTC. Looking up the rest from reference TRBV5-6 and TRBJ2-6 gives the full variable domain: DAGVTQSPTHLIKTRGQQVTLRCSPKSGHDTVSWYQQALGQGPQFIFQYYEEEERQRGNFPDRFSGHQFPNYSSELNVNALLLGDSALYLCASSLGLTVLRANVLTFGAGSRLTVL.

The chain employs TRBV15 and TRBJ2-1; 11 nucleotides line up with TRBD2. CDR3 length: 16 amino acids. V shed 2 bases, J shed 6 bases, and the junction held 6 bases outside the gene matches. Germline CDR1 LNHNV, CDR2 YYDKDF (reference sequence). The DNA for the CDR3 is TGTGCCACCAGCAGACCGCTTAGCGGGGGGGCCAATGAGCAGTTCTTC. Translating it yields CATSRPLSGGANEQFF.

The chain is built from TRBV7-2 and TRBJ2-1, with 10 bases identical to TRBD2. CDR1 SGHTA and CDR2 FQGNSA come from the germline V gene. The CDR3 extends over 20 amino acids. Unmatched junction bases numbered 16, after V lost 0 bases and J lost 5 bases. CDR3 sequence: CASSLALSLAGAILNNEQFF. In nucleotides, the CDR3 is TGTGCCAGCAGCTTAGCGCTGAGTCTAGCGGGGGCCATATTAAACAATGAGCAGTTCTTC.

The chain recombines TRBV11-1 with TRBJ2-3; 7 bases are shared with TRBD2. Germline V lookup: CDR1 SGHAT, CDR2 FQDESV (reference sequence). V lost 5 bases, J lost 2 bases, and 7 bases stayed unmatched. The CDR3 length is 15 residues. This CDR3 reads CASSQTSRNTDTQYF. The CDR3, as DNA: TGTGCCAGCAGCCAGACTAGCCGGAACACAGATACGCAGTATTTT.

The chain couples TRBV11-2 to TRBJ2-3, with TRBD1 as a possible D gene (5 bases). V lost 2 bases and J lost 5, with 23 bases in between. This CDR3 comprises 18 residues. CDR1 is SGHAT, CDR2 FQNNGV, per germline. The CDR3 DNA is TGTGCCAGCAGCTTATTTGACGATCGTCCAGGGCCTCAAGATACGCAGTATTTT. Its translation is CASSLFDDRPGPQDTQYF.

CDR3 coding DNA: TGCGCCAGCAGCCTGGGAACCGGGACAGGGCTGTCTCCGCGGACAGATACGCAGTATTTT. It codes for CASSLGTGTGLSPRTDTQYF. This chain links TRBV5-1 with TRBJ2-3; TRBD1 matches 9 bases. Trimming removed 4 bases from V and 3 bases from J; junction bases left unmatched: 21. The CDR3 spans 20 residues. Germline CDR1 and CDR2: SGHRS and YFSETQ.

The rearrangement uses TRBV27 and TRBJ2-5; D is perhaps TRBD1 or TRBD2 (5 bases each). There are 13 residues in the CDR3. CDR1 is MNHEY, CDR2 SMNVEV, per germline (reference sequence). V lost 3 bases and J lost 5, with 10 bases in between. The CDR3 sequence is CASSLGVAETQYF. CDR3 coding DNA: TGTGCCAGCAGTTTGGGGGTGGCGGAGACCCAGTACTTC.

The chain couples TRBV6-5 to TRBJ1-1, with D possibly being TRBD1 (5 bases). The germline V gene has CDR1 MNHEY and CDR2 SVGAGI. The CDR3 spans 13 residues. Trimming took 6 bases from V and 10 from J, leaving 18 bases between them. CDR3 DNA sequence: TGTGCCAGCAGCCCTGGAGCCGGGACCGCAGCTTTCTTT. It is translated as CASSPGAGTAAFF.

This clonotype came up many times. The rearrangement joins TRBV29-1 to TRBJ2-1; no clear D gene. V shed 3 bases and J shed 5 bases, with 2 bases lying between them. The CDR3 totals 10 residues. Germline V lookup: CDR1 SQVTM, CDR2 ANQGSEA. CDR3 protein: CSVDNNEQFF. DNA for the CDR3: TGCAGCGTTGACAACAATGAGCAGTTCTTC.

This clonotype was counted many times. The J gene is TRBJ2-2, the V gene TRBV24-1; unclear D gene. Trimming took off 3 bases at V and 10 bases at J, with 14 bases between the two ends. Germline V gene lookup returns CDR1 KGHDR and CDR2 SFDVKD. The CDR3 totals 14 residues. This CDR3 reads CATSDTHLGAELFF. The CDR3 DNA follows: TGTGCCACCAGTGATACCCATTTAGGAGCGGAGCTGTTTTTT.

The chain employs TRBV20-1 and TRBJ2-7; the match to TRBD2 covers 10 bases. CDR1 and CDR2 from the germline V gene are DFQATT and SNEGSKA (reference sequence). The CDR3 covers 16 residues. The V segment lost 3 bases and the J segment 2 bases; nucleotides outside the gene matches: 10. In DNA form, the CDR3 reads TGCAGTGCTAGGGGTCCGGCTAGCGGGAGTCCCTACGAGCAGTACTTC. Its translation is CSARGPASGSPYEQYF.

The gene calls are TRBV18 and TRBJ1-2, with 7 nucleotides matching TRBD1. Unmatched junction bases numbered 7, after V lost 5 bases and J lost 4 bases. Germline V gene lookup returns CDR1 KGHSH and CDR2 LQKENI. The CDR3 is 14 residues long. The CDR3: CASSGTAITYGYTF. CDR3 nucleotide sequence: TGTGCCAGCTCAGGGACAGCAATTACCTATGGCTACACCTTC.

The rearrangement uses TRBV11-2 and TRBJ1-2; D may be TRBD1 (5 bases). V was clipped by 7 bases and J by 1 base, with 16 bases between them. Germline loops: CDR1 SGHAT, CDR2 FQNNGV. The CDR3 sequence is 15 residues long. The DNA for the CDR3 is TGTGCCAGCAACATAAATGGGGGTCTTAACTATGGCTACACCTTC. It codes for CASNINGGLNYGYTF.

V gene TRBV12-3 or TRBV12-4 combines with J gene TRBJ2-4; maybe TRBD2 (6 bases). CDR3 length equals 14 residues. V was cut by 6 bases and J by 3 bases, with 12 bases left in between. Here the CDR3 DNA reads TGTGCCAGCAGCAGACACGGGGGCAAAAACATTCAGTACTTC. Its protein product is CASSRHGGKNIQYF.

This chain links TRBV27 with TRBJ1-6; D perhaps matches TRBD1 (5 bases). This CDR3 contains 14 residues. CDR1 is MNHEY, CDR2 SMNVEV, per germline (reference sequence). V shed 5 bases and J shed 13 bases, with 18 bases lying between them. The CDR3 coding sequence is TGTGCCAGCAGTAGGGGAACGCAGGCTTCGCCCCTCCACTTT. Its translation: CASSRGTQASPLHF.

V gene TRBV20-1 combines with J gene TRBJ1-5, with 9 bases that match TRBD1. The CDR3 is 18 residues long. Germline lookup yields CDR1 DFQATT and CDR2 SNEGSKA (reference sequence). With 6 bases clipped from V and 0 bases from J, the junction kept 15 bases outside the gene matches. CDR3 sequence (DNA): TGCAGTGCCCTACGCCCGGGACAGGGACTTAATAGCAATCAGCCCCAGCATTTT. Its translation is CSALRPGQGLNSNQPQHF.

A few counts support this clonotype. The genes are TRBV7-9 and TRBJ2-4; tentative D call: TRBD1 (5 bases). The J call may be wrong; the DNA end is better matched by TRBJ2-7. The CDR3 is made up of 13 amino acids. Per germline, CDR1 SEHNR and CDR2 FQNEAQ (reference sequence). The CDR3 DNA reads as TGTGCCAGCAGCCCCCCGACAGACTACGAGCAGTACTTC. Protein product: CASSPPTDYEQYF.

CDR3 sequence: CASSFSTSGLGRGEQFF. The CDR3 nucleotides are TGTGCCAGCAGCTTCTCAACTAGCGGGTTGGGGCGCGGTGAGCAGTTCTTC. The chain is built from TRBV7-6 and TRBJ2-1; 9 bases match TRBD2. Trimming at V came to 3 bases and at J to 9 bases, leaving 15 bases not matched to a gene. CDR3 size: 17 residues. CDR1 SGHVS and CDR2 FNYEAQ come from the germline V gene.

The CDR3 spells CASSLGAGLAYEQYF. The CDR3, as DNA: TGTGCCAGCAGTTTAGGGGCCGGACTTGCCTACGAGCAGTACTTC. V usage is TRBV6-2 or TRBV6-3 and J usage is TRBJ2-7; perhaps D is TRBD1 or TRBD2 (5 bases each). Germline CDR1 MNHEY, CDR2 SVGEGT. The CDR3 has 15 amino acids. The V end lost 4 bases, the J end lost 2 bases, and 15 bases lay between the germline ends.

This chain connects TRBV12-3 or TRBV12-4 to TRBJ1-1, with D maybe TRBD1 (5 bases). Trimming pared 5 bases from V and 1 base from J, leaving 11 bases between. This CDR3 region has 14 residues. The CDR3 loop reads CASSAWDGNTEAFF. CDR3 sequence (DNA): TGTGCCAGCAGTGCGTGGGACGGGAACACTGAAGCTTTCTTT.

V and J are TRBV10-2 and TRBJ2-1, with no clear D. The V gene's germline CDR1 is WSHSY and CDR2 SAAADI. V was clipped by 2 bases and J by 0 bases, with 5 bases between them. This CDR3 comprises 14 residues. In DNA form, the CDR3 reads TGCGCCAGCAGTGAGACGAGCTCCTACAATGAGCAGTTCTTC. Its protein is CASSETSSYNEQFF.

The chain joins TRBV4-2 to TRBJ2-5; TRBD2 matches 9 bases. The CDR3 is 17 residues long. The germline V gene has CDR1 LGHNA and CDR2 YNFKEQ. V gave up 0 bases and J gave up 2 bases; unmatched junction bases: 7. CDR3 region: CASSQEGSSGEQETQYF. The CDR3 coding sequence is TGTGCCAGCAGCCAAGAAGGGTCTAGCGGGGAACAAGAGACCCAGTACTTC.

The CDR3 DNA reads as TGCAGTGCTAGCCGGTACCAAGAGACCCAGTACTTC. Translated: CSASRYQETQYF. The gene calls are TRBV20-1 and TRBJ2-5; D not certain. CDR1 DFQATT and CDR2 SNEGSKA come from the germline V gene (reference sequence). The CDR3 is 12 amino acids. Trimming shortened V by 3 bases and J by 0 bases, and 5 bases separated the two germline ends.

This clonotype was counted between two and nine times. The V call is TRBV4-3, the J call TRBJ2-2, with D possibly matching TRBD1 (6 bases). CDR3 length: 15 residues. Germline V gene lookup returns CDR1 LGHNA and CDR2 YSLEER. Trimming took off 7 bases at V and 5 bases at J, with 17 bases between the two ends. The CDR3 bases are TGCGCCAGCACCCCCCGTGGGGGCGAGACCGGGGAGCTGTTTTTT. This encodes CASTPRGGETGELFF.

The CDR3 nucleotides are TGTGCCAGCACCCTAAATCGGGCCAGGGGTGAGCAGTTCTTC. This codes for CASTLNRARGEQFF. V is TRBV7-2 and J is TRBJ2-1; D is perhaps TRBD1 (6 bases). The CDR3 contains 14 residues. V lost 7 bases to trimming and J lost 9 bases, with 19 bases between them. Germline CDR1 reads SGHTA; CDR2 reads FQGNSA.

The table lists this clonotype with a few counts. This chain uses TRBV30 with TRBJ1-2; the D gene is possibly TRBD1 (5 bases). From germline, CDR1 is GTSNPN and CDR2 SVGIG (reference sequence). The V and J ends lost 0 bases and 4 bases respectively, with 18 bases between them. There are 16 residues in the CDR3. The CDR3 reads CAWSVRGALPTYGYTF. The CDR3 bases are TGTGCCTGGAGTGTACGCGGGGCCCTTCCTACCTATGGCTACACCTTC.

As regards this clonotype: A read error may produce the germline difference seen at one junction end. The V call is TRBV20-1, the J call TRBJ1-5; no reliable D call. The CDR3 is 14 amino acids. Germline lookup yields CDR1 DFQATT and CDR2 SNEGSKA (reference sequence). The CDR3 is CRARDRGSNQPQHF. The CDR3 coding sequence is TGCAGAGCTAGAGATCGTGGGAGCAATCAGCCCCAGCATTTT.

This sequence joins TRBV15 and TRBJ2-5, with 10 bases aligning to TRBD2. CDR1 and CDR2 from the germline V gene are LNHNV and YYDKDF (reference sequence). CDR3 size: 16 residues. The J segment lost 5 bases and the V segment lost 7 bases, leaving 13 bases of the junction unmatched. The CDR3 DNA reads TGTGCCACCAAACCCAGCGGGGGGGCCCTAGTGGAGACCCAGTACTTC. It is translated as CATKPSGGALVETQYF.

The chain employs TRBV13 and TRBJ2-5; the match to TRBD2 covers 9 bases. The CDR3 is made up of 14 amino acids. Germline V gene sequence: CDR1 PRHDT, CDR2 FYEKMQ (reference sequence). The ends lost 4 bases at V and 3 bases at J; junction bases unmatched: 3. Here the CDR3 reads CASSSASGEETQYF. The CDR3 nucleotides are TGTGCCAGCAGCTCTGCTAGCGGGGAAGAGACCCAGTACTTC.